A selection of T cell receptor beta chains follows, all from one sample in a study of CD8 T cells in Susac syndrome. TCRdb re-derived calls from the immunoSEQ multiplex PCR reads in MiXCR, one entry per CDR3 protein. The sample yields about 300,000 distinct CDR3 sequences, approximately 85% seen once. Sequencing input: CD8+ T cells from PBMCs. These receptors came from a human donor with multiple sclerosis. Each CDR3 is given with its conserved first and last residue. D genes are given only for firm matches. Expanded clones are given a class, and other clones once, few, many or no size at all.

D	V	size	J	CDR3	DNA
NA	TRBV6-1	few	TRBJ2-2	CASSPNTGELFF	TGTGCCAGCAGTCCAAACACCGGGGAGCTGTTTTTT
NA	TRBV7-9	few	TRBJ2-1	CASSLGNNEQFF	TGTGCCAGCAGCTTGGGTAACAATGAGCAGTTCTTC
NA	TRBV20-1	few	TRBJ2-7	CSARGLGSYEQYF	TGCAGTGCTAGGGGACTGGGGTCCTACGAGCAGTACTTC
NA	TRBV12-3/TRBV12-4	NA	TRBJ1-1	CASSGGGAGSDTEAFF	TGTGCCAGCTCCGGCGGGGGGGCAGGGAGTGACACTGAAGCTTTCTTT
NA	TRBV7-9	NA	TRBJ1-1	CASSLAKSVNTEAFF	TGTGCCAGCAGCTTAGCGAAGTCCGTGAACACTGAAGCTTTCTTT
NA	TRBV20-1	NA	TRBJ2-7	CSASNPPGVRYYEQYF	TGCAGTGCCTCCAACCCCCCGGGCGTAAGGTACTACGAGCAGTACTTC
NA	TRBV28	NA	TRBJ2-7	CASSLGSELEQYF	TGTGCCAGCAGCTTGGGATCTGAGCTCGAGCAGTACTTC
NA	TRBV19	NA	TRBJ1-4	CASSIVGPPNEKLFF	TGTGCCAGTAGTATAGTTGGACCACCCAATGAAAAACTGTTTTTT
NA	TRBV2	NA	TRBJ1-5	CASSEPRGNQPQHF	TGTGCCAGCAGTGAACCAAGGGGCAATCAGCCCCAGCATTTT
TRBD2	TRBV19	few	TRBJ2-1	CAIAGTSGPSSYNEQFF	TGTGCCATCGCCGGGACTAGCGGTCCAAGCTCCTACAATGAGCAGTTCTTC
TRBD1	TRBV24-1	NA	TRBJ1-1	CATSRQGEAFF	TGTGCCACCAGTCGACAGGGTGAAGCTTTCTTT
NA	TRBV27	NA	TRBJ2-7	CASSLSGGVEQYF	TGTGCCAGCAGTTTATCAGGAGGGGTCGAGCAGTACTTC
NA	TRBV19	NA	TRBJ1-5	CASSPDDRINQPQHF	TGTGCCAGTAGCCCCGACGACAGAATCAATCAGCCCCAGCATTTT
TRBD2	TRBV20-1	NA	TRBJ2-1	CSATGLASNNEQFF	TGCAGTGCGACGGGACTAGCCTCTAACAATGAGCAGTTCTTC
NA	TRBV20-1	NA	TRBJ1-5	CSARGGTPPSNQPQHF	TGCAGTGCTAGAGGGGGGACTCCTCCGTCCAATCAGCCCCAGCATTTT
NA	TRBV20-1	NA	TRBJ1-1	CSARDRLSTEAFF	TGCAGTGCTAGAGATCGTCTGAGCACTGAAGCTTTCTTT
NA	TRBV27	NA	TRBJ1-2	CASSYLESRQVYGYTF	TGTGCCAGCAGTTACCTCGAATCTCGACAGGTCTATGGCTACACCTTC
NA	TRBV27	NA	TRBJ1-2	CASSLGVRGSDGYTF	TGTGCCAGCAGTTTAGGGGTACGGGGAAGTGATGGCTACACCTTC
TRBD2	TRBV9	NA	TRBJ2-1	CASSVWTSGAYNEQFF	TGTGCCAGCAGCGTATGGACTAGCGGGGCGTACAATGAGCAGTTCTTC
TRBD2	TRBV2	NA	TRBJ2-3	CASRASGLDTQYF	TGTGCCAGCAGGGCTAGCGGACTAGATACGCAGTATTTT
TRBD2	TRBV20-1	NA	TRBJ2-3	CSAPSVAGGLDTQYF	TGCAGTGCCCCGAGCGTAGCGGGAGGCTTGGATACGCAGTATTTT
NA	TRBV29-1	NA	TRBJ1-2	CSAVGVGDYGYTF	TGCAGCGCCGTGGGGGTAGGGGACTATGGCTACACCTTC
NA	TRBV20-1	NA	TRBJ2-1	CSARDSFTGPFPNEQFF	TGCAGTGCTAGAGATTCCTTCACCGGACCCTTCCCCAATGAGCAGTTCTTC
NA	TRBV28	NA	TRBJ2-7	CASRQTNFYEQYF	TGTGCCAGCAGGCAGACAAATTTCTACGAGCAGTACTTC
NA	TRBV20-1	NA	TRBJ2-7	CSARGVRDSDYEQYF	TGCAGTGCTAGAGGGGTCCGGGACTCTGACTACGAGCAGTACTTC
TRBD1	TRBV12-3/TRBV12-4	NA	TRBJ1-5	CASRLGDSNQPQHF	TGTGCCAGCAGACTCGGGGACAGTAATCAGCCCCAGCATTTT
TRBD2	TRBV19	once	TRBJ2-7	CASSITSVAGKEQYF	TGTGCCAGTAGTATAACCTCTGTAGCGGGGAAGGAGCAGTACTTC
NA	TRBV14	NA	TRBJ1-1	CASSQDDPEAFF	TGTGCCAGCAGCCAAGATGACCCTGAAGCTTTCTTT
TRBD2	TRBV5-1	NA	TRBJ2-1	CASSFSAGVVNEQFF	TGCGCCAGCAGCTTTTCTGCGGGAGTTGTCAATGAGCAGTTCTTC
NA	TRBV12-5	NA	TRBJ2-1	CASGLARARGLFF	TGTGCTAGTGGTTTAGCGAGGGCCCGCGGTCTGTTCTTC
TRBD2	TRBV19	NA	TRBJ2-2	CASSMLAGARTGELFF	TGTGCCAGTAGTATGCTAGCGGGAGCACGAACCGGGGAGCTGTTTTTT
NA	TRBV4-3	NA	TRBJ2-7	CASSQDLFQATASYEQYF	TGCGCCAGCAGCCAAGATCTTTTTCAGGCGACGGCCTCCTACGAGCAGTACTTC
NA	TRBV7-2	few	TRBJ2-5	CASSLEYGGRGQETQYF	TGTGCCAGCAGCTTAGAATACGGTGGTCGGGGCCAAGAGACCCAGTACTTC
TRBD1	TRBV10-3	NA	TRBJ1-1	CATRQGAENTEAFF	TGTGCCACCCGACAGGGCGCAGAGAACACTGAAGCTTTCTTT
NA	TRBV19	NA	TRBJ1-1	CASQPQAGNTEAFF	TGTGCCTCACAGCCCCAGGCCGGGAACACTGAAGCTTTCTTT
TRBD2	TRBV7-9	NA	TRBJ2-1	CASRGTSGRTKYNEQFF	TGTGCCAGCAGGGGGACTAGCGGGAGGACCAAATACAATGAGCAGTTCTTC
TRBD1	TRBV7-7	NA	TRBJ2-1	CASSAFVWNLRQGNNEQFF	TGTGCTAGCAGCGCTTTTGTATGGAACCTACGACAGGGTAACAATGAGCAGTTCTTC
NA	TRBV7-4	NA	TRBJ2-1	CASSRGPGNNEQFF	TGTGCCAGCAGCAGAGGACCCGGGAACAATGAGCAGTTCTTC
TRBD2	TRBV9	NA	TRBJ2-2	CASSVGAGDTGELFF	TGTGCCAGCAGCGTAGGCGCGGGAGACACCGGGGAGCTGTTTTTT
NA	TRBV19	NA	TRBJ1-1	CASRYGNTEAFF	TGTGCCAGTCGCTACGGGAACACTGAAGCTTTCTTT
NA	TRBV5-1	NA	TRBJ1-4	CASSLYNGGSNEKLFF	TGCGCCAGCAGCTTGTACAACGGTGGATCAAATGAAAAACTGTTTTTT
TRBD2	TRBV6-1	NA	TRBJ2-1	CASSVDPGTRVYEQFF	TGTGCCAGCAGTGTCGACCCCGGGACTAGGGTCTATGAGCAGTTCTTC
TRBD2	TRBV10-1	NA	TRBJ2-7	CASIGRAIIYEQYF	TGCGCCAGCATTGGGAGGGCCATTATCTACGAGCAGTACTTC
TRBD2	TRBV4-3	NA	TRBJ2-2	CASSWTSGNDGELFF	TGCGCCAGCAGCTGGACTAGCGGGAATGACGGGGAGCTGTTTTTT
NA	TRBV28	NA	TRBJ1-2	CASGTLPHRDGYTF	TGTGCCAGCGGAACCTTACCCCACAGGGATGGCTACACCTTC
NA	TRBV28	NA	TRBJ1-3	CASRPPLDSLDPSLENTIYF	TGTGCCAGCAGACCCCCATTGGACAGCCTTGACCCATCCCTCGAGAACACCATATATTTT
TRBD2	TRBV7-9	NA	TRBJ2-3	CASSLGLAVGTDTQYF	TGTGCCAGCAGCTTAGGACTAGCGGTTGGCACAGATACGCAGTATTTT
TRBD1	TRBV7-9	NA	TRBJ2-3	CASSTDRGPGGLYTQYF	TGTGCCAGCAGCACGGACAGGGGGCCAGGGGGTTTGTATACGCAGTATTTT
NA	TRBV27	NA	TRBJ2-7	CASRSLWAGLTYEQYF	TGTGCCAGCAGGAGCTTATGGGCGGGATTGACCTACGAGCAGTACTTC
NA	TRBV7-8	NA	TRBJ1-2	CASSLKGDNYGYTF	TGTGCCAGCAGCTTAAAAGGGGACAACTATGGCTACACCTTC
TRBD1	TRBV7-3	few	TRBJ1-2	CASSPRGRQYGYTF	TGTGCCAGCAGCCCCAGGGGGCGCCAGTATGGCTACACCTTC
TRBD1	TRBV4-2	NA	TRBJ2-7	CASSQVGQGVFYEQYF	TGTGCCAGCAGCCAAGTTGGCCAGGGGGTCTTCTACGAGCAGTACTTC
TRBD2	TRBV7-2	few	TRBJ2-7	CASSLGGGGAYEQYF	TGTGCCAGCAGCTTAGGTGGCGGGGGGGCCTACGAGCAGTACTTC